The present T cell receptor beta chain was sequenced within a study of blood T cells in healthy people across ages. Many counts were recorded for this clonotype. It was with a sample-barcoded 5' primer and a J-beta primer mix that a second PCR of about 6 to 12 cycles was run. A single record per CDR3 protein comes from TCRdb applying MiXCR to the 5' RACE reads. The sample contains about a million distinct CDR3 sequences, 35% to 45% of which appear only once. What was sequenced was blood. This TCR was recovered from a man aged 18 to 29 in good health.

CDR3 loop: CSVEGARRVYSYNEQFF. The CDR3 DNA sequence: TGCAGCGTTGAAGGCGCGCGACGGGTTTACTCCTACAATGAGCAGTTCTTC. The rearrangement links TRBV29-1 to TRBJ2-1, with D uncertain. The length of the CDR3 is 17 residues. Between the trimmed V and J ends, which lost 1 base and 0 bases, there was a span of 16 bases. Per germline, CDR1 SQVTM and CDR2 ANQGSEA.